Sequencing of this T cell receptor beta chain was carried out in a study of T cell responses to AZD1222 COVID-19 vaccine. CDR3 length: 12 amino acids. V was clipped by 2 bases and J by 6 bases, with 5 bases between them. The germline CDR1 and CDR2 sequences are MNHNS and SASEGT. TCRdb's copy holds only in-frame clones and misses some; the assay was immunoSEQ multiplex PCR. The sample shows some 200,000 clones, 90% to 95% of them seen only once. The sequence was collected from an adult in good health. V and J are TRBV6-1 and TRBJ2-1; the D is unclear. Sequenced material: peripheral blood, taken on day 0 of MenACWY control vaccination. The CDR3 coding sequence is TGTGCCAGCAGTGAAAATCGCAATGAGCAGTTCTTC. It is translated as CASSENRNEQFF.